What follows are 8 T cell receptor beta chains derived from one specimen sequenced in a study of blood T cell repertoires in COVID-19. Here immunoSEQ multiplex PCR was the method, and the copy in TCRdb shows in-frame clones only, minus some. The sample has some 150,000 clones, 82% seen once. Sample: peripheral blood. The receptors were sampled from an elderly woman with acute or convalescent COVID-19.

This clone was found once. At one end, the junction sequence differs from germline, possibly due to a read error. The chain combines TRBV7-9 with TRBJ2-3, with D uncertain. Germline V gene lookup returns CDR1 SEHNR and CDR2 FQNEAQ (reference sequence). The CDR3 spans 14 residues. This CDR3 is CASSSWQRTDTQYF. The CDR3, as DNA: TGTGCCAGCAGCTCCTGGCAACGCACCGATACGCAGTATTTT. The whole variable domain, remainder taken from reference TRBV7-9 and TRBJ2-3, is DTGVSQNPRHKITKRGQNVTFRCDPISEHNRLYWYRQTLGQGPEFLTYFQNEAQLEKSRLLSDRFSAERPKGSFSTLEIQRTEQGDSAMYLCASSSWQRTDTQYFGPGTRLTVL.

The rearrangement uses TRBV28 and TRBJ2-7; a possible D gene is TRBD2 (7 bases). V lost 8 bases to trimming and J lost 12 bases, with 23 bases between them. The CDR3 spans 13 residues. Germline V gives CDR1 MDHEN, CDR2 SYDVKM. CDR3 residues: CASGEGQGFYRYF. The CDR3 DNA reads TGTGCCAGCGGGGAGGGGCAGGGGTTTTATCGGTACTTC.

The V gene is TRBV5-8, the J gene TRBJ2-1, with 9 positions matching TRBD1. In germline, CDR1 is SGHTS, CDR2 YDEGEE. V dropped 0 bases and J dropped 8; count of bases not matched to a gene: 15. The CDR3 extends over 18 amino acids. The CDR3 reads CASSLVPWTGVVFYEQFF. CDR3 nucleotide sequence: TGTGCCAGCAGCTTGGTCCCCTGGACAGGGGTGGTATTCTATGAGCAGTTCTTC.

Written as DNA, the CDR3 is TGTGCCATCTCCCGGACAGGGGGAAACGAGCAGTACTTC. Protein sequence: CAISRTGGNEQYF. The chain employs TRBV10-3 and TRBJ2-7, with 10 bases matching TRBD1. Losses at the gene ends were 8 bases for V and 5 bases for J; bases not matched to a gene: 6. Per germline, CDR1 ENHRY and CDR2 SYGVKD. This CDR3 region has 13 residues.

The CDR3 loop is CASSLPGQQETQYF. The CDR3 coding sequence is TGTGCCAGCAGCTTGCCGGGACAGCAAGAGACCCAGTACTTC. V and J are TRBV5-4 and TRBJ2-5, with TRBD1 matching 7 bases. J gave up 2 bases and V 1 base, and 2 bases lay outside the gene matches. The CDR3 runs 14 residues. Germline V gene data show CDR1 as SGHNT and CDR2 as YYREEE (reference sequence).

V gene TRBV7-2 combines with J gene TRBJ2-5; 7 nucleotides match TRBD1. The CDR3 spans 15 residues. CDR1 and CDR2 from the germline V gene are SGHTA and FQGNSA. With V trimmed by 0 bases and J by 5 bases, 6 bases remained unmatched. This CDR3 is CASSLALLRGETQYF. The CDR3, as DNA: TGTGCCAGCAGCTTAGCGCTGCTCAGGGGGGAGACCCAGTACTTC.

The chain links TRBV2 to TRBJ1-1; D not resolved. Germline V lookup: CDR1 SNHLY, CDR2 FYNNEI. The CDR3 has 12 amino acids. Deletions cut 6 bases from V and 0 bases from J, with 5 bases between. CDR3 region: CASRRVNTEAFF. The CDR3 DNA sequence: TGTGCCAGCAGGAGGGTGAACACTGAAGCTTTCTTT.

This chain links TRBV9 with TRBJ2-3, with no clear D. The V gene lost 0 bases and the J gene lost 4 bases, with 3 bases spanning the gap. Per germline, CDR1 SGDLS and CDR2 YYNGEE. The CDR3 spans 12 residues. In nucleotides, the CDR3 is TGTGCCAGCAGCGTAGCGGCAGATACGCAGTATTTT. Its protein product is CASSVAADTQYF.